This T cell receptor beta chain was found in a study of T cell responses to AZD1222 COVID-19 vaccine (dated by TCRdb to the early 2020s). With regard to the full study: Because spike-specific TCR depth and breadth did not differ between the two schedules, AZD1222 recipients who got a second dose at roughly 4 weeks were pooled with those who got a second dose at roughly 12 weeks. TCR sequencing covered 230 to 250 trial participants: some 210 given two doses of AZD1222 and about 26 given two doses of MenACWY control vaccine. Enrollment into the trials was organized by age into subgroups of 18-55, 56-69 and 70-plus years, and those subgroups contained roughly 150, 30 and 60 TCR-sequenced participants, respectively.

Compared with germline, V lacks 2 bases and J lacks 8 bases; bases without a gene match: 9. From the germline V gene (reference sequence), CDR1 is SGHAT and CDR2 is FQDESV. Spanning cysteine to phenylalanine, the CDR3 consists of 15 amino acids. Here the CDR3 DNA is all that survives: 45 bases in frame from base 1. What the research found in general, with its limitations: No day 14 peak-response samples were available, so repertoires were characterized only after the peak T cell response. The whole spike protein was spanned by vaccine-associated CD4 TCRs, and dominant responses were seen in regions 160-218 and 743-854. Participants were mostly white British, with more females than males. The authors suggested clonal diversity may have been underestimated. In the small 56-69-year group, the increase in depth fell short of significance, most likely because of low power. Reportedly, close to half of the unique spike-specific TCRs recognized epitopes lying outside the regions that are mutated in the B.1.351 and B.1.1.7 variants. A significant rise in spike-specific TCR breadth and depth was observed after two AZD1222 doses relative to day 0 and relative to MenACWY recipients. Only six AZD1222 recipients were SARS-CoV-2 seropositive at baseline, limiting conclusions about previously exposed vaccinees.

The time point label for this specimen denotes: baseline before first vaccination. Vaccinee samples came from UK trials COV001 and COV002, including a single-blind randomized controlled phase 2/3 trial of AZD1222 (ChAdOx1 nCoV-19) in healthy adults. For TCRbeta chain sequencing, PBMC samples from trial participants were taken at day 0 and at day 28 after the second dose. The CDR3 regions of human TCRbeta chains were analyzed by immunosequencing. Turning to the authors' computational methods: Repertoire TCRs were checked for matches against a reference library of SARS-CoV-2-specific TCRs that had been generated using the MIRA antigen-specificity platform. Breadth was defined as the fraction of unique TCRs that were SARS-CoV-2-associated. Depth was defined as the fraction of total T cells that were SARS-CoV-2-associated. Using the MIRA data, each spike-specific TCR was assigned both to the spike region to which the TCR was reactive and to a CD4 or CD8 class. Log10-transformed breadth and depth values were compared by one-way ANOVA with Sidak's multiple comparisons tests. TCRdb limited this immuneACCESS table to in-frame rearrangements with V and J called. A share of clones is missing; checked studies link under half to unresolved V genes, and the rest is unexplained. The V and J calls and clone size were taken over from that table, and D and trimming were inferred from the DNA. The sample data list 95,000 to 110,000 clones, and roughly 91% of these were observed just once. About 48% of the sample is held by the ten biggest clonotypes.

Points on this clone: Its antigen specificity is not known. Base qualities are missing; no much larger clone stands one base away.

Sequences were derived from peripheral blood, sampled on day 0 of AZD1222 vaccination. The sequence is built from TRBV11-1 and TRBJ2-1, with 7 middle bases fitting TRBD2. This sequence originates from an adult in good health. CDR3 region: CASSLIGLVMDEQFF. The nucleotide sequence is given as TGTGCCAGCAGCTTAATTGGACTAGTGATGGATGAGCAGTTCTTC.